This T cell receptor beta chain was observed in a study of OX40 agonist ivuxolimab in advanced cancers. At the level of the study: Intravenous ivuxolimab was administered to patients every 2 weeks at 0.01 to 10 mg/kg. Participants could have had prior anti-PD-1, anti-PD-L1 or anti-CTLA-4 therapy, and approximately 40% had some.

Sampling times: baseline, cycle 4 day 1, cycle 7 day 1. V dropped 7 bases and J dropped 4 bases, with 13 bases sitting between them. The germline CDR1 and CDR2 sequences are MNHEY and SVGAGI. The CDR3 extends over 13 amino acids. The repertoire was sequenced with immunoSEQ multiplex PCR; TCRdb's copy has only in-frame clones and lacks some. The data hold 68,000 or so clones, with around nine tenths observed a single time. The chain couples TRBV6-5 to TRBJ1-2; a possible D gene is TRBD1 (6 bases). The source is an adult with an advanced solid tumor such as melanoma, head and neck, liver or kidney cancer. Sample: CD4+ or CD8+ T cells sorted from blood, taken in a trial of the OX40 agonist ivuxolimab. CDR3 protein: CASTWDIAYGYTF. The DNA of the CDR3 is TGTGCCAGCACCTGGGACATCGCCTATGGCTACACCTTC.